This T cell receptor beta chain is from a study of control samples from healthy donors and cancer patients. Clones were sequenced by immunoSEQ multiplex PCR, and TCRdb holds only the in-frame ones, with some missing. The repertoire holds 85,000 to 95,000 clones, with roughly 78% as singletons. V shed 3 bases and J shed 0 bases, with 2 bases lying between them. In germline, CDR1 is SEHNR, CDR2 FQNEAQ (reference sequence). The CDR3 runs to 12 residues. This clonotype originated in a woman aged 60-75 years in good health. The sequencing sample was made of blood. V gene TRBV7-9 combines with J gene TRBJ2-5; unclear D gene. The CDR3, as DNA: TGTGCCAGCAGCTTTTACCAAGAGACCCAGTACTTC. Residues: CASSFYQETQYF.